Here is one T cell receptor (beta chain) with its context. The data stem from a study of T cells in tuberculosis. Cells were sorted from thawed PBMC rested overnight and stained with GMM-loaded CD1B tetramer, viability dye and anti-CD3. The lipid loaded on the CD1B tetramers was C32 glucose monomycolate from Rhodococcus equi. Sequenced by immunoSEQ multiplex PCR; TCRdb stores in-frame clones only, minus some. The sample has tens of thousands of clones, approximately 90% seen once. Findings of the study overall: T cells binding CD1B-GMM tetramer weakly possibly escaped the sort.

The receptor comes from an adult woman with latent tuberculosis. The sequenced sample consisted of CD1b-GMM tetramer-negative cells sorted from PBMCs.

The CDR3 loop is CASRRTGEGADTQYF. Written as DNA, the CDR3 is TGTGCCAGCAGGAGAACAGGGGAAGGGGCAGATACGCAGTATTTT. The chain joins TRBV6-1 to TRBJ2-3; 7 bases align to TRBD1. In germline, CDR1 is MNHNS, CDR2 SASEGT. The CDR3 spans 15 residues. V dropped 6 bases and J dropped 4; count of bases not matched to a gene: 10.